This entry describes one TCR beta chain. Its specificity is unknown. Time point described: blood 4 weeks post-SBRT, at nephrectomy. As to treatment: 15 Gy SBRT to primary tumor, nephrectomy 4 weeks later. The data are from a study of radiation and T cells in renal cell carcinoma. Study conclusions and caveats: From baseline, blood top tumor clonotypes peaked at 2 weeks post-radiation.

Clones were sequenced by immunoSEQ multiplex PCR, and TCRdb holds only the in-frame ones, with some missing. Of 150,000 to 200,000 clones listed, less than 90% are singletons. Material: blood, obtained from a patient whose treatment included radiotherapy and nephrectomy. This TCR came from a woman aged 50 to 65 with renal cell carcinoma.

The CDR3 bases are TGTGCCAGCAGTGAATTGTGGGCGACCTCCTACGAGCAGTACTTC. Translated, it gives CASSELWATSYEQYF. V is TRBV6-1 and J is TRBJ2-7; D ambiguous. V lost 2 bases, J lost 0 bases, and 11 bases lay in between. The CDR3 sequence is 15 residues long. Germline CDR1 is MNHNS and CDR2 is SASEGT.